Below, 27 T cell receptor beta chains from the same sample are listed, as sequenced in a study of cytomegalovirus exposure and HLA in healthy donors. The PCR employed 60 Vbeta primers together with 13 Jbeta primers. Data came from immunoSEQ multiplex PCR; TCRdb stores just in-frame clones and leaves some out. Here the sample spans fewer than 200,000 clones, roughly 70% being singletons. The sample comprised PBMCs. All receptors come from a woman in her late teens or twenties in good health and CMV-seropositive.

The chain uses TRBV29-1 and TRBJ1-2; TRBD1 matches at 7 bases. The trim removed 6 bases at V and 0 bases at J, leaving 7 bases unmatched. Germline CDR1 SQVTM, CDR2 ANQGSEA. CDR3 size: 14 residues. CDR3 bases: TGCAGCGTCGTAAGCAGGGGGGCTAACTATGGCTACACCTTC. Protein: CSVVSRGANYGYTF.

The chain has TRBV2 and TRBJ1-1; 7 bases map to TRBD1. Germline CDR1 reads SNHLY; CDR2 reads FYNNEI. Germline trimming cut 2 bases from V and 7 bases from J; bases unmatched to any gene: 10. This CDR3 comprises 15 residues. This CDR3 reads CASSEWGRGRVEAFF. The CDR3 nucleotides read TGTGCCAGCAGTGAATGGGGTAGGGGGCGGGTTGAAGCTTTCTTT.

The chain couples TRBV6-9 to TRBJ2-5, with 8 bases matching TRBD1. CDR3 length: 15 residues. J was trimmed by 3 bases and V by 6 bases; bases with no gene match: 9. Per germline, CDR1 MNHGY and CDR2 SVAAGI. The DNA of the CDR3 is TGTGCCAGCAGGTTCCCGGACAGGGAAAAAGAGACCCAGTACTTC. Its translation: CASRFPDREKETQYF.

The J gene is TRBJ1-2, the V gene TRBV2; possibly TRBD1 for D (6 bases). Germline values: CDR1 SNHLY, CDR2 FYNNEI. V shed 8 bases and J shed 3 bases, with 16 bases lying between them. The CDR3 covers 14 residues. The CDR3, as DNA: TGTGCCAGCGGCCCCAGGGGCGGAGACTATGGCTACACCTTC. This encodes CASGPRGGDYGYTF.

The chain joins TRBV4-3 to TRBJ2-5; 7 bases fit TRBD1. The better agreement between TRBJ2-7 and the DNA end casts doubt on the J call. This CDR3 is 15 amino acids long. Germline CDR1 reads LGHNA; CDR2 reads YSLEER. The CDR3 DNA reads TGCGCCAGCAGCCAATACCCGGGACAGTCCTACGAGCAGTACTTC. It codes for CASSQYPGQSYEQYF.

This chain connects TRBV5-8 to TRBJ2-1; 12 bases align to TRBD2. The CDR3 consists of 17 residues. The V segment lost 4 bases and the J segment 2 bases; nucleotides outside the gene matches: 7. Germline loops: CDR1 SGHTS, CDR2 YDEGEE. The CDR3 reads CASSPGLAGPPYNEQFF. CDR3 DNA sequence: TGTGCCAGCAGCCCCGGACTAGCGGGGCCGCCCTACAATGAGCAGTTCTTC.

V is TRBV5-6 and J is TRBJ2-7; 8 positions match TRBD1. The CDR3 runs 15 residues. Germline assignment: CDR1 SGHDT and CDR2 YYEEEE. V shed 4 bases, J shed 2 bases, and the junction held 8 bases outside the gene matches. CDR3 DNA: TGTGCCAGCAGCCCGGACAGGGAAGTGGCCTACGAGCAGTACTTC. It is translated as CASSPDREVAYEQYF.

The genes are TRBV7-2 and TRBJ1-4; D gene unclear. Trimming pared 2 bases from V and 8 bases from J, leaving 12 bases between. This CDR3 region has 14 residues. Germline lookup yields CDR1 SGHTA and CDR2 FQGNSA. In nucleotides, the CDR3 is TGTGCCAGCAGCTTAAACGGGAAAGTGGAAAAACTGTTTTTT. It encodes CASSLNGKVEKLFF.

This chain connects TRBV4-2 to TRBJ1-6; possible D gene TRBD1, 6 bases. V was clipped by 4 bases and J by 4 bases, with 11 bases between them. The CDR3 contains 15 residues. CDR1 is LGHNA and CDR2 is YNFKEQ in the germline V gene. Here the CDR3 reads CASSPYGQYNSPLHF. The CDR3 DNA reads TGTGCCAGCAGCCCGTACGGACAGTATAATTCACCCCTCCACTTT.

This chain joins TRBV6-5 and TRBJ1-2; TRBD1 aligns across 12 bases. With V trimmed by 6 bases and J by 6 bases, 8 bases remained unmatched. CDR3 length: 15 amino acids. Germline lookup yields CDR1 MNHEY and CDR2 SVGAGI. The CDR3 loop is CASRAPGQGANGYTF. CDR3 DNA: TGTGCCAGCAGAGCTCCGGGACAGGGGGCAAATGGCTACACCTTC.

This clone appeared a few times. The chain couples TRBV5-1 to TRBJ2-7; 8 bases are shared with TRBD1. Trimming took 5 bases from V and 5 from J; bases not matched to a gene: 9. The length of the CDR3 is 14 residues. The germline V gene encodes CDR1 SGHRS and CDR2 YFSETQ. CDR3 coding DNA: TGCGCCAGCAGTTTCGGACAGGGTGAAAACGAGCAGTACTTC. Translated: CASSFGQGENEQYF. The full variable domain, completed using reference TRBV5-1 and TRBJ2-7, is KAGVTQTPRYLIKTRGQQVTLSCSPISGHRSVSWYQQTPGQGLQFLFEYFSETQRNKGNFPGRFSGRQFSNSRSEMNVSTLELGDSALYLCASSFGQGENEQYFGPGTRLTVT.

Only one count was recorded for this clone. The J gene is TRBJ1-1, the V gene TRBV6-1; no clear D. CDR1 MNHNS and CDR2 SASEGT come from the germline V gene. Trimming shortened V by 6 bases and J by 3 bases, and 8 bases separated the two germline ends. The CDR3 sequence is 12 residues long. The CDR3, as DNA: TGTGCCAGCAGGACCCGGGACACTGAAGCTTTCTTT. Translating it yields CASRTRDTEAFF.

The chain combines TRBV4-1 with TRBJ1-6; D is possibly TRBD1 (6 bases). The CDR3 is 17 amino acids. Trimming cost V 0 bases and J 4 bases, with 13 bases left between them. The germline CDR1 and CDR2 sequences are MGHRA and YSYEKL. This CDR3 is CASSQEPVRGYNSPLHF. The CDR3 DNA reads TGCGCCAGCAGCCAAGAGCCCGTCAGGGGTTATAATTCACCCCTCCACTTT.

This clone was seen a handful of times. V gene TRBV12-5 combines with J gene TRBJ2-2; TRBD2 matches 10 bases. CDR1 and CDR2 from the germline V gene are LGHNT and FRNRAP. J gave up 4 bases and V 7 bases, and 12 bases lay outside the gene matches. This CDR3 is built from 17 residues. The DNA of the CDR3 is TGTGCTAGTGCCCCCTATAGCGGGGGGCGGGTCACCGGGGAGCTGTTTTTT. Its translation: CASAPYSGGRVTGELFF.

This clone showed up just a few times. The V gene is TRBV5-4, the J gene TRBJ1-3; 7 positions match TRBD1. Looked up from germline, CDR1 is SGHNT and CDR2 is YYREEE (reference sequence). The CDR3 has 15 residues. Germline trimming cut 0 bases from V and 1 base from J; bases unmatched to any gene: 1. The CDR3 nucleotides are TGTGCCAGCAGCTTGGAACAGGGGTCTGGAAACACCATATATTTT. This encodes CASSLEQGSGNTIYF.

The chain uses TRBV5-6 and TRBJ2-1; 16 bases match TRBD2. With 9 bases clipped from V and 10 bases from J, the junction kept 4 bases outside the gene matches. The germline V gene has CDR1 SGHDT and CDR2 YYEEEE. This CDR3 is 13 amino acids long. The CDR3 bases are TGTGCCATGGGACTAGCGGGGGGGCTCGAGCAGTTCTTC. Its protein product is CAMGLAGGLEQFF.

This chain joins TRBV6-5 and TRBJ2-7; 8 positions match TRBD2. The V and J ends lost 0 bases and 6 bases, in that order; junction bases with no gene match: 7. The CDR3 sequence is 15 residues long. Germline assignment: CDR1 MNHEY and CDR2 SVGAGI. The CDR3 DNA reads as TGTGCCAGCAGTTACTCCTCTGGACTAGCTTCCGAGCAGTACTTC. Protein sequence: CASSYSSGLASEQYF.

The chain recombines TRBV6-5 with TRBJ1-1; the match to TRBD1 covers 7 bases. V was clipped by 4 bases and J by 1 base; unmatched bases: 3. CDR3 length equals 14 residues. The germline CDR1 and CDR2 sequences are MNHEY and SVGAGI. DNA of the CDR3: TGTGCCAGCAGTTCCGGGACAGAGAACACTGAAGCTTTCTTT. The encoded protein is CASSSGTENTEAFF.

The CDR3 sequence is CASSSTGTQYF. CDR3 in DNA: TGTGCCAGCAGTTCTACAGGGACGCAGTACTTC. This chain links TRBV28 with TRBJ2-7, with D tentatively TRBD1 (6 bases). Trimming took 4 bases from V and 9 from J, leaving 10 bases between them. This CDR3 spans 11 amino acids. Germline assignment: CDR1 MDHEN and CDR2 SYDVKM. The variable domain in full, with the rest retrieved from reference TRBV28 and TRBJ2-7, is DVKVTQSSRYLVKRTGEKVFLECVQDMDHENMFWYRQDPGLGLRLIYFSYDVKMKEKGDIPEGYSVSREKKERFSLILESASTNQTSMYLCASSSTGTQYFGPGTRLTVT.

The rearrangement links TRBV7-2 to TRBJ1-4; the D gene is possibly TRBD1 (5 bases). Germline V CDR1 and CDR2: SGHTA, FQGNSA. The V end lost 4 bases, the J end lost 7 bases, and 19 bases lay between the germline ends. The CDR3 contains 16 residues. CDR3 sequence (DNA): TGTGCCAGCAGCTCGGCTTATGGGGCGCAGTTTGAAAAACTGTTTTTT. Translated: CASSSAYGAQFEKLFF.

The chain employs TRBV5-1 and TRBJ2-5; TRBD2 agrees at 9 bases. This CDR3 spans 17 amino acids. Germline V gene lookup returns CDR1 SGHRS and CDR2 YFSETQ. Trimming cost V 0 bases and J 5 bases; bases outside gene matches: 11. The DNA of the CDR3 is TGCGCCAGCAGCTTGGAGCCTAGCGGGGTAGTGTATGAGACCCAGTACTTC. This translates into CASSLEPSGVVYETQYF.

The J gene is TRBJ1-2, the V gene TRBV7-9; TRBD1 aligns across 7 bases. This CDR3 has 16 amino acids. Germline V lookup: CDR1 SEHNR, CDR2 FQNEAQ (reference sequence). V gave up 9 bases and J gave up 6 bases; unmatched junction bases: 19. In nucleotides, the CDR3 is TGTGCCAGTATGAACTTAAAAAACAGGGGAGAGGATGGCTACACCTTC. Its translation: CASMNLKNRGEDGYTF.

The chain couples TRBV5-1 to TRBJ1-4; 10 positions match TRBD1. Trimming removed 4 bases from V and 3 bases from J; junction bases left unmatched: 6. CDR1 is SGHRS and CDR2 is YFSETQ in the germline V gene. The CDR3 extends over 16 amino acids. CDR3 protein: CASSPTGGLANEKLFF. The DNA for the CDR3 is TGCGCCAGCAGCCCGACAGGGGGCCTGGCTAATGAAAAACTGTTTTTT.

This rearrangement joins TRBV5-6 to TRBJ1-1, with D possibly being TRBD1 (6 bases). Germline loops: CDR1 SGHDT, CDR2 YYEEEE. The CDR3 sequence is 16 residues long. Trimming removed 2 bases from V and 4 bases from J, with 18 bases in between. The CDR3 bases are TGTGCCAGCAGCTTATTCGGCAGGGGCCCTCTCACTGAAGCTTTCTTT. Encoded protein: CASSLFGRGPLTEAFF.

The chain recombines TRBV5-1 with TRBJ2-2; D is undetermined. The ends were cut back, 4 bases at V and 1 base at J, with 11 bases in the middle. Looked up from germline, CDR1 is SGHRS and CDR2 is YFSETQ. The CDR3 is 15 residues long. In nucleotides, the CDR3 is TGCGCCAGCAGCCGAGTGACGGGGAACACCGGGGAGCTGTTTTTT. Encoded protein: CASSRVTGNTGELFF.

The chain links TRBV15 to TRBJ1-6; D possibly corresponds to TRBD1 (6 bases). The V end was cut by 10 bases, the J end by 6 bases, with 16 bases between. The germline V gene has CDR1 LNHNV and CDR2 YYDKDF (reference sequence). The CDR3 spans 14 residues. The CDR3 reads CAIGPGTLNSPLHF. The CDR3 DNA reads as TGTGCCATTGGTCCCGGGACACTTAATTCACCCCTCCACTTT.

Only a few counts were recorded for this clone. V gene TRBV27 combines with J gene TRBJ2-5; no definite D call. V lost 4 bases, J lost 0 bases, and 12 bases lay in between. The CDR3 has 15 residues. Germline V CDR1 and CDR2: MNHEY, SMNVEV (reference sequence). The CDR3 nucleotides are TGTGCCAGCAGTTCGTACAGCCTCAACCAAGAGACCCAGTACTTC. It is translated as CASSSYSLNQETQYF.